These 27 T cell receptor beta chains originate from one sample sequenced in a study of control samples from healthy donors and cancer patients. The table came from immunoSEQ multiplex PCR; TCRdb's copy has only in-frame clones and leaves some out. The data contain over 100,000 clones, around 90% of them singletons. Material: blood. The origin of the receptors is a man aged 40-50 years in good health.

This clone was seen more than once but under ten times. The chain carries TRBV10-1 and TRBJ1-1; no reliable D call. V gave up 4 bases and J gave up 1 base, with 4 bases separating them. This CDR3 comprises 12 residues. Germline V gene sequence: CDR1 WNHNN, CDR2 SYGVQD (reference sequence). The CDR3 sequence: CASSARNTEAFF. The CDR3 region has the DNA TGCGCCAGCAGTGCGCGGAACACTGAAGCTTTCTTT.

J is TRBJ2-3 and V is TRBV30; 9 bases are shared with TRBD1. The CDR3 length is 15 residues. Germline V gene data show CDR1 as GTSNPN and CDR2 as SVGIG (reference sequence). V shed 0 bases, J shed 4 bases, and the junction held 5 bases outside the gene matches. The CDR3 sequence: CAWSVPGQGADTQYF. In DNA, the CDR3 is TGTGCCTGGAGTGTACCGGGACAGGGAGCAGATACGCAGTATTTT.

This clone was seen only once. The V gene is TRBV5-4, the J gene TRBJ2-5; 7 bases fit TRBD1. After removal of 4 bases from V and 5 bases from J, the junction contained 5 bases not matched to a gene. The CDR3 is made up of 13 amino acids. From germline, CDR1 is SGHNT and CDR2 YYREEE (reference sequence). The CDR3 region is CASSGQQGETQYF. For the CDR3, the DNA is TGTGCCAGCAGCGGTCAACAGGGGGAGACCCAGTACTTC.

The chain has TRBV5-1 and TRBJ1-1; D is undetermined. Trimming pared 3 bases from V and 0 bases from J, leaving 6 bases between. The CDR3 contains 13 residues. Germline CDR1 is SGHRS and CDR2 is YFSETQ. CDR3: CASSSTLNTEAFF. CDR3 sequence (DNA): TGCGCCAGCAGCTCAACACTGAACACTGAAGCTTTCTTT.

The chain links TRBV5-1 to TRBJ2-3; no reliable D call. This CDR3 is built from 14 residues. Trimming removed 2 bases from V and 5 bases from J, with 12 bases in between. Germline CDR1 is SGHRS and CDR2 is YFSETQ. The CDR3 DNA reads as TGCGCCAGCAGCTTCCTAGGTTCGGAAGATACGCAGTATTTT. This sequence encodes CASSFLGSEDTQYF.

This chain uses TRBV19 with TRBJ2-7, with 10 bases identical to TRBD1. CDR3 length equals 14 residues. The V segment lost 5 bases and the J segment 3 bases; nucleotides outside the gene matches: 4. Per the germline V gene, CDR1 is LNHDA and CDR2 is SQIVND (reference sequence). The CDR3 DNA is TGTGCCAGTAGTGAGACAGGGGGCTTCTACGAGCAGTACTTC. It encodes CASSETGGFYEQYF.

The CDR3 region is CASSPATGASYEQYF. The CDR3 coding sequence is TGTGCCAGCAGTCCGGCTACAGGGGCCTCCTACGAGCAGTACTTC. The chain employs TRBV6-2 or TRBV6-3 and TRBJ2-7, with 7 bases matching TRBD1. With 5 bases clipped from V and 0 bases from J, the junction kept 7 bases outside the gene matches. CDR1 and CDR2 from the germline V gene are MNHEY and SVGEGT. The CDR3 covers 15 residues.

This rearrangement joins TRBV30 to TRBJ1-3, with D uncertain. V was cut by 0 bases and J by 6 bases, with 9 bases left in between. The CDR3 runs 13 residues. Germline loops: CDR1 GTSNPN, CDR2 SVGIG (reference sequence). The CDR3 DNA reads TGTGCCTGGAGTGTAAAGGGAACAAACACCATATATTTT. Amino acid sequence: CAWSVKGTNTIYF.

The chain uses TRBV4-1 and TRBJ1-3; D uncertain. The CDR3 loop spans 16 amino acids. Between the trimmed V and J ends, which lost 0 bases and 8 bases, there was a span of 17 bases. Per germline, CDR1 MGHRA and CDR2 YSYEKL. CDR3 in amino acids: CASSQDYRQLADTIYF. The CDR3 nucleotides read TGCGCCAGCAGCCAAGATTATCGTCAGTTAGCAGACACCATATATTTT.

This chain joins TRBV6-5 and TRBJ2-3; tentatively, D is TRBD1 (8 bases). The CDR3 runs 14 residues. Germline V gene sequence: CDR1 MNHEY, CDR2 SVGAGI. Trimming cost V 6 bases and J 5 bases, with 15 bases left between them. In DNA, the CDR3 is TGTGCCAGCAGAAATACAGGGGGGGGAGATACGCAGTATTTT. This sequence encodes CASRNTGGGDTQYF.

The chain links TRBV3-1 (or the pseudogene TRBV3-2) to TRBJ1-1; D remains unclear. Germline V gene lookup returns CDR1 LGHDT and CDR2 YNNKEL (reference sequence). This CDR3 is built from 14 residues. Trimming removed 4 bases at V and 5 bases at J, with 14 bases between. This CDR3 reads CASSRDLMGTEAFF. The CDR3 DNA is TGTGCCAGCAGCCGCGACCTTATGGGGACTGAAGCTTTCTTT.

V and J are TRBV9 and TRBJ1-6; 12 bases agree with TRBD1. The length of the CDR3 is 18 residues. Trimming removed 3 bases from V and 7 bases from J; junction bases left unmatched: 11. Germline CDR1 and CDR2: SGDLS and YYNGEE. The CDR3 loop reads CASSAGGTGGRGNSPLHF. The CDR3, as DNA: TGTGCCAGCAGCGCAGGCGGGACAGGGGGCCGGGGGAATTCACCCCTCCACTTT.

This rearrangement joins TRBV5-1 to TRBJ1-4, with 7 positions matching TRBD1. CDR1 is SGHRS, CDR2 YFSETQ, per germline. With V trimmed by 4 bases and J by 6 bases, 3 bases remained unmatched. This CDR3 is built from 13 residues. DNA for the CDR3: TGCGCCAGCAGCCCCGGACAGGATGAAAAACTGTTTTTT. Its translation is CASSPGQDEKLFF.

This rearrangement joins TRBV6-2 or TRBV6-3 to TRBJ2-7, with D possibly matching TRBD2 (6 bases). From germline, CDR1 is MNHEY and CDR2 SVGEGT. The V end was cut by 0 bases, the J end by 2 bases, with 14 bases between. This CDR3 comprises 16 residues. The CDR3 region is CASSYSEAGSPYEQYF. CDR3 sequence (DNA): TGTGCCAGCAGTTACTCCGAAGCGGGCTCCCCCTACGAGCAGTACTTC.

The CDR3 DNA reads as TGCGCCAGCAGCCCAATTGGGGCCAGAAATGAGCAGTTCTTC. It codes for CASSPIGARNEQFF. The chain carries TRBV5-1 and TRBJ2-1, with a tentative D call TRBD1 (5 bases). The CDR3 runs to 14 residues. V dropped 4 bases and J dropped 7 bases, with 15 bases sitting between them. CDR1 SGHRS and CDR2 YFSETQ come from the germline V gene.

The V call is TRBV19, the J call TRBJ1-2; 7 nucleotides agree with TRBD1. V gave up 6 bases and J gave up 6 bases; unmatched junction bases: 10. There are 14 residues in the CDR3. Per the germline V gene, CDR1 is LNHDA and CDR2 is SQIVND (reference sequence). The CDR3 reads CASRRQGGGDGYTF. The CDR3 region has the DNA TGTGCCAGTAGGAGACAGGGTGGAGGGGATGGCTACACCTTC. The entire variable domain, with the rest obtained from reference TRBV19 and TRBJ1-2, is as follows: DGGITQSPKYLFRKEGQNVTLSCEQNLNHDAMYWYRQDPGQGLRLIYYSQIVNDFQKGDIAEGYSVSREKKESFPLTVTSAQKNPTAFYLCASRRQGGGDGYTFGSGTRLTVV.

The chain couples TRBV6-2 or TRBV6-3 to TRBJ1-1; no clear D. This CDR3 has 12 residues. CDR1 is MNHEY and CDR2 is SVGEGT in the germline V gene. V dropped 3 bases and J dropped 2 bases, with 4 bases sitting between them. DNA for the CDR3: TGTGCCAGCAGTTATACAAACACTGAAGCTTTCTTT. Protein product: CASSYTNTEAFF.

This chain uses TRBV9 with TRBJ2-4, with TRBD2 matching 7 bases. V was clipped by 4 bases and J by 9 bases; unmatched bases: 10. Per the germline V gene, CDR1 is SGDLS and CDR2 is YYNGEE. The CDR3 has 14 residues. The CDR3 protein is CASSPLIGGGIQYF. The CDR3 bases are TGTGCCAGCAGCCCCCTAATTGGGGGGGGCATTCAGTACTTC. The complete variable domain, with remaining parts taken from reference TRBV9 and TRBJ2-4, reads DSGVTQTPKHLITATGQRVTLRCSPRSGDLSVYWYQQSLDQGLQFLIQYYNGEERAKGNILERFSAQQFPDLHSELNLSSLELGDSALYFCASSPLIGGGIQYFGAGTRLSVL.

This chain joins TRBV12-3 or TRBV12-4 and TRBJ1-5; no clear D. This CDR3 contains 13 residues. Trimming removed 1 base at V and 8 bases at J, with 9 bases between. This CDR3 reads CASSLVAIEPQHF. In DNA, the CDR3 is TGTGCCAGCAGTTTAGTCGCCATAGAGCCCCAGCATTTT.

The chain employs TRBV3-1 (or the pseudogene TRBV3-2) and TRBJ2-5; D is undetermined. The CDR3 extends over 15 amino acids. V lost 2 bases and J 1 base, leaving 11 bases between the germline ends. CDR1 is LGHDT and CDR2 is YNNKEL in the germline V gene (reference sequence). The CDR3 protein is CASSQSVRPQETQYF. The CDR3 bases are TGTGCCAGCAGCCAAAGTGTGCGGCCCCAAGAGACCCAGTACTTC.

The chain couples TRBV9 to TRBJ2-6; D is unclear. The CDR3 contains 14 residues. Between the trimmed V and J ends, which lost 3 bases and 2 bases, there was a span of 6 bases. Germline lookup yields CDR1 SGDLS and CDR2 YYNGEE. CDR3: CASSEVPGANVLTF. As DNA, the CDR3 is TGTGCCAGCAGCGAGGTGCCTGGGGCCAACGTCCTGACTTTC.

The rearrangement uses TRBV2 and TRBJ1-5; tentative D call: TRBD1 (5 bases). The V gene lost 4 bases and the J gene lost 3 bases, with 10 bases spanning the gap. Germline CDR1 reads SNHLY; CDR2 reads FYNNEI. CDR3 length equals 14 residues. The CDR3 DNA follows: TGTGCCAGCAGTGGCGGGGGTCCCAATCAGCCCCAGCATTTT. This sequence encodes CASSGGGPNQPQHF.

This chain uses TRBV2 with TRBJ1-2; no definite D call. The V gene's germline CDR1 is SNHLY and CDR2 FYNNEI. CDR3 length: 16 residues. V gave up 3 bases and J gave up 7 bases, with 21 bases separating them. CDR3 in DNA: TGTGCCAGCAGTGATATTGGCCCGCCGGTGAGGAGTGGCTACACCTTC. It yields the protein CASSDIGPPVRSGYTF.

This sequence joins TRBV27 and TRBJ1-5; possibly TRBD1 for D (6 bases). The germline V and J ends were trimmed by 6 bases and 1 base, with 10 bases remaining between them. Germline values: CDR1 MNHEY, CDR2 SMNVEV (reference sequence). The CDR3 extends over 14 amino acids. The DNA of the CDR3 is TGTGCCAGCAGCCCTAGGGGGAGCAATCAGCCCCAGCATTTT. Its protein is CASSPRGSNQPQHF.

This chain joins TRBV25-1 and TRBJ1-2, with D unclear. The CDR3 sequence is 13 residues long. Trimming stripped 7 bases from V and 3 bases from J, with 12 bases between. The V gene's germline CDR1 is MGHDK and CDR2 SYGVNS. The CDR3 nucleotides read TGTGCCAGCACGGGCGATACGGACTATGGCTACACCTTC. It translates to CASTGDTDYGYTF.

This chain connects TRBV4-1 to TRBJ1-3; no definite D call. The CDR3 contains 16 residues. V lost 1 base, J lost 0 bases, and 10 bases lay in between. Germline V gene lookup returns CDR1 MGHRA and CDR2 YSYEKL. The CDR3 region is CASSQGAGPSGNTIYF. The DNA of the CDR3 is TGCGCCAGCAGCCAAGGGGCAGGACCCTCTGGAAACACCATATATTTT.

V gene TRBV6-5 combines with J gene TRBJ2-7; 7 positions match TRBD1. There are 15 residues in the CDR3. Per the germline V gene, CDR1 is MNHEY and CDR2 is SVGAGI. The ends lost 6 bases at V and 7 bases at J; junction bases unmatched: 15. CDR3 sequence: CASSQGQRSDGEQYF. The CDR3 DNA reads TGTGCCAGCAGCCAGGGACAGCGAAGCGATGGGGAGCAGTACTTC.